This T cell receptor beta chain came from a study of blood T cell repertoires in COVID-19. Sequencing used immunoSEQ multiplex PCR; TCRdb keeps in-frame clones, though not all of them. The table includes 170,000 or so clones, over 75% detected once. Trimming shortened V by 5 bases and J by 5 bases, and 18 bases separated the two germline ends. The CDR3 sequence is 16 residues long. Germline V CDR1 and CDR2: MGHRA, YSYEKL. The rearrangement joins TRBV4-1 to TRBJ1-4; D is unclear. The sample taken for sequencing was PBMCs or T cells enriched from blood (not recorded which). This TCR was recovered from a woman between 50 and 59 years old who had recovered from COVID-19. The CDR3 region has the DNA TGCGCCAGCAGCTTTGGGATGGGTACTAGAAATGAAAAACTGTTTTTT. Its translation: CASSFGMGTRNEKLFF.